Listed below are T cell receptor beta chains from one sample, sequenced in a study of blood T cell repertoires in COVID-19. Profiling relied on immunoSEQ multiplex PCR, and the TCRdb table lists in-frame clones only, not all of them. This table has hundreds of thousands of clones, around nine tenths appearing once. Specimen: peripheral blood. The receptors were gathered from a woman in her thirties with COVID-19, enrolled during active disease. CDR3s include the opening cysteine and the closing phenylalanine or tryptophan. A D gene is named only where the DNA matches it firmly. Expanded clones get a size class; other rows say once, few or many, or leave the size out.

D gene,V gene,clone size,J gene,CDR3 DNA,CDR3 protein
-,TRBV2,few,TRBJ1-3,TGTGCCAGCAGTGCCCAGTACTCTGGAAACACCATATATTTT,CASSAQYSGNTIYF
-,TRBV18,-,TRBJ1-4,TGTGCCAGCTCACCCGACAGAAATGAAAAACTGTTTTTT,CASSPDRNEKLFF
-,TRBV5-4,once,TRBJ2-3,TGTGCCAGCAGCTTGAGCGGGTACACAGATACGCAGTATTTT,CASSLSGYTDTQYF
-,TRBV19,many,TRBJ2-7,TGTGCCAGTACCCCGACTGGAGGGATCTACGAGCAGTACTTC,CASTPTGGIYEQYF
TRBD1,TRBV5-1,once,TRBJ2-7,TGCGCCAGCAGCTTGAGGCAGGGGGCTACCTACGAGCAGTACTTC,CASSLRQGATYEQYF
-,TRBV18,-,TRBJ2-7,TGTGCCAGCTCACCACCGGGGCGGGGAGGTCCTACGGCGGAGCAGTACTTC,CASSPPGRGGPTAEQYF
-,TRBV18,few,TRBJ2-6,TGTGCCAGCTCAGAGAACAGTTTCCTGAGCTCTGGGGCCAACGTCCTGACTTTC,CASSENSFLSSGANVLTF
TRBD2,TRBV5-1,-,TRBJ2-1,TGCGCCAGCACCAGACTAGCGGCGGTCAATGAGCAGTTCTTC,CASTRLAAVNEQFF
-,TRBV14,once,TRBJ1-4,TGTGCCAGCAGCCAAGAAGAAGCGACCGGGGAAAAACTGTTTTTT,CASSQEEATGEKLFF
TRBD1,TRBV2,-,TRBJ2-2,TGTGCCAGCAAATCGACAGGGGGGGTACCCGGGGAGCTGTTTTTT,CASKSTGGVPGELFF
-,TRBV9,-,TRBJ1-3,TGTGCCAGCAGCGTAGTTCCATCTGGAAACACCATATATTTT,CASSVVPSGNTIYF
-,TRBV12-3/TRBV12-4,-,TRBJ2-1,TGTGCCAGCATGGTCTCACGGGGTGAGCAGTTCTTC,CASMVSRGEQFF
-,TRBV29-1,-,TRBJ1-3,TGCAGCGTTGGACTATTTTCTGGAAACACCATATATTTT,CSVGLFSGNTIYF